The source of this T cell receptor (beta chain) is a study of cytomegalovirus exposure and HLA in healthy donors. About this clone itself: Its cognate antigen is unknown.

Per the germline V gene, CDR1 is SNHLY and CDR2 is FYNNEI. V lost 8 bases, J lost 4 bases, and 8 bases lay in between. The CDR3 totals 11 residues. Researchers ran the PCR with 60 Vbeta and 13 Jbeta primers. The table came from immunoSEQ multiplex PCR; TCRdb's copy has only in-frame clones and leaves some out. The sample yields 200,000 to 250,000 clones, approximately 81% seen once. Study observations and caveats: Rare sequences made up most TCRs, while some public TCRs were found in many donors. Some V segments (TRBV6-2 and TRBV6-3 among them) were excluded as indistinguishable. Earlier results showed most TCR beta V segments being productive about 90% or about 30% of the time.

The sample comprised PBMCs. The receptor's source is a girl aged 2 to 9 in good health and CMV-seronegative. This sequence joins TRBV2 and TRBJ1-2; D is unresolved. Here the CDR3 reads CASFKSYGYTF. CDR3 coding DNA: TGTGCCAGCTTTAAATCCTATGGCTACACCTTC.